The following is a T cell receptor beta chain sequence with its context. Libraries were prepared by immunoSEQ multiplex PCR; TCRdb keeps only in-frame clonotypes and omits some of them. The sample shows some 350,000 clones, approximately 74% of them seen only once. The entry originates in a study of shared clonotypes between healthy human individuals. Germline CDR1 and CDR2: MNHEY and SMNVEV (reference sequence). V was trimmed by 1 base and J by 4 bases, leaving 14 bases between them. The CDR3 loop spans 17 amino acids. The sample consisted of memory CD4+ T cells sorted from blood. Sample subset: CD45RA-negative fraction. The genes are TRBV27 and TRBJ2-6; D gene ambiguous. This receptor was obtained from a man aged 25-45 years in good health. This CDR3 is CASSLYSRLGGANVLTF. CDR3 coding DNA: TGTGCCAGCAGTTTATATAGTCGGCTTGGCGGGGCCAACGTCCTGACTTTC.